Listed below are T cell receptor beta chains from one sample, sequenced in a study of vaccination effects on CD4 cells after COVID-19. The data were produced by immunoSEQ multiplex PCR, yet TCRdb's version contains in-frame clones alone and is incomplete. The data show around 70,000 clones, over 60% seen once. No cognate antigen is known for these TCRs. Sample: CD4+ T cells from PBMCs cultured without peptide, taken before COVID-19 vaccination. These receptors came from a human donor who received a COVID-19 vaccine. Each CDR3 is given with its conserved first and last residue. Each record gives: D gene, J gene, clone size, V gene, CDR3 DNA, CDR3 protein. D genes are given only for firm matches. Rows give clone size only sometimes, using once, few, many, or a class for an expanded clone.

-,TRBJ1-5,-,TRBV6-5,TGTGCCAGCAGTTACTCCTGGTATAGCAATCAGCCCCAGCATTTT,CASSYSWYSNQPQHF
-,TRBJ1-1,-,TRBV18,TGTGCCAGCTCACCCCCCACAGGGCCGAACACTGAAGCTTTCTTT,CASSPPTGPNTEAFF
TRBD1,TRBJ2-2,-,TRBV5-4,TGTGCCAGCAGCTTACCGGGACAGGGGGCCGGGGAGCTGTTTTTT,CASSLPGQGAGELFF
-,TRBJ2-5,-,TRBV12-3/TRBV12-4,TGTGCCAGCAGTTTGACTAGAGAGACCCAGTACTTC,CASSLTRETQYF
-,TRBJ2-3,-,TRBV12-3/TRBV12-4,TGTGCCAGCAGCCGCCGGACGGAGAATACGCAGTATTTT,CASSRRTENTQYF
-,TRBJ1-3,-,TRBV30,TGTGCCTGGGGGATTTCTGGAAACACCATATATTTT,CAWGISGNTIYF
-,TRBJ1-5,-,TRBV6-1,TGTGCCAGCAGTGAGTGGGGCCTAGGTCAGCCCCAGCATTTT,CASSEWGLGQPQHF
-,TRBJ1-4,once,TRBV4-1,TGCGCCAGCAGCCAAGATACAGTCGGACGGGGAAATGAAAAACTGTTTTTT,CASSQDTVGRGNEKLFF
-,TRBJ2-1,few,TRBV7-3,TGTGCCAGCAGAGGGGGTGGTGAGCAGTTCTTC,CASRGGGEQFF
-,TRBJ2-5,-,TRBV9,TGTGCCAGCAGCGCGGCGGGGGCCCGAGAGACCCAGTACTTC,CASSAAGARETQYF
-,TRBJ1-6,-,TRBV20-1,TGCAGTGCTAGTTTACAGACTAATTCACCCCTCCACTTT,CSASLQTNSPLHF
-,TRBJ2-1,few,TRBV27,TGTGCCAGCAGTTGGACCGGGACGTCGATTGTCGATGAGCAGTTCTTC,CASSWTGTSIVDEQFF
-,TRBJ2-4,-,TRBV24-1,TGTGCCACCAGTGATCCTTACGACAGAGAAGCGACAGCCAAAAACATTCAGTACTTC,CATSDPYDREATAKNIQYF
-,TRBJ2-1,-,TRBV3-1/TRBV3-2,TGTGCCGGCAGCCCCATACGGTCCCGCGAGCAGTTCTTC,CAGSPIRSREQFF
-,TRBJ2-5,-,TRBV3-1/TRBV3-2,TGTGCCAGCAGCCCTTCCCACCCACTAGGCGGGGGCCCCAAGACCCAGTACTTC,CASSPSHPLGGGPKTQYF
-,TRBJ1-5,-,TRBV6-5,TGTGCCAGCAGCGACTTGGTCCAGCCCCAGCATTTT,CASSDLVQPQHF
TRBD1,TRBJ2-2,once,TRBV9,TGTGCCAGCAGCGTAGGGACAGGGAACACCGGGGAGCTGTTTTTT,CASSVGTGNTGELFF